The 2 T cell receptor beta chains below come from one sample, sequenced in a study of blood T cells in healthy people across ages. Using a J-beta primer mix together with a sample-barcoded 5' primer, a second PCR was run for about 7 to 12 cycles. TCRdb used MiXCR to reprocess the 5' RACE reads, holding one entry per CDR3 protein. Of 540,000 or so distinct CDR3 sequences listed, roughly a quarter were seen once; the top ten hold less than 20%. Material for sequencing was blood. The receptors originated from a woman in her 70s in good health.

V usage is TRBV7-2 and J usage is TRBJ1-4, with 7 bases fitting TRBD1. This CDR3 has 13 amino acids. Looked up from germline, CDR1 is SGHTA and CDR2 is FQGNSA. The V gene end was trimmed by 4 bases and the J gene end by 10 bases; junction bases not matched to a gene: 6. Here the CDR3 DNA reads TGTGCCAGCAGCTCCTACAGGGGCCTAAAACTGTTTTTT. It codes for CASSSYRGLKLFF. Combining the CDR3 with reference TRBV7-2 and TRBJ1-4 gives the whole variable domain GAGVSQSPSNKVTEKGKDVELRCDPISGHTALYWYRQSLGQGLEFLIYFQGNSAPDKSGLPSDRFSAERTGGSVSTLTIQRTQQEDSAVYLCASSSYRGLKLFFGSGTQLSVL.

This clonotype was recorded a few times. The chain is built from TRBV4-3 and TRBJ1-2; perhaps TRBD1 as D (5 bases). Between the trimmed V and J ends, which lost 0 bases and 4 bases, there was a span of 12 bases. CDR3 length: 15 residues. Looked up from germline, CDR1 is LGHNA and CDR2 is YSLEER. The CDR3 is CASSQDGQGGYGYTF. DNA of the CDR3: TGCGCCAGCAGCCAAGATGGCCAGGGAGGCTATGGCTACACCTTC.